The 21 T cell receptor beta chains given below trace back to one sample, sequenced in a study of T cells in Graves' hyperthyroidism and ophthalmopathy. RNA transcripts provided the source from which TCR beta CDR3 regions were amplified. Carried out on the TCR CDR3, a first-round RT-PCR used the HTBI primer set. TCRdb re-called the multiplex PCR reads with MiXCR, one entry per CDR3 protein. In the table there are some 720,000 distinct CDR3 sequences, roughly 15% of which are singletons. Specimen: blood. The receptor set was obtained from a man between 18 and 29 years old with Graves' hyperthyroidism.

The sample holds a few counts of this clonotype. The rearrangement uses TRBV12-3 or TRBV12-4 and TRBJ1-1; perhaps TRBD1 as D (6 bases). The CDR3 contains 13 residues. V dropped 3 bases and J dropped 6 bases, with 11 bases sitting between them. This chain's CDR3 is CASSFAGGPEAFF. The DNA for the CDR3 is TGTGCCAGCAGTTTCGCGGGGGGCCCTGAAGCTTTCTTT.

A few counts support this clonotype. The V gene is TRBV7-9, the J gene TRBJ1-2; tentative D call: TRBD1 (5 bases). The CDR3 spans 14 residues. Per germline, CDR1 SEHNR and CDR2 FQNEAQ (reference sequence). V lost 5 bases and J lost 4, with 14 bases in between. DNA for the CDR3: TGTGCCAGCAGCGCTTCGGGACCCTTCTATGGCTACACCTTC. It translates to CASSASGPFYGYTF.

This clonotype was recorded at least ten times. The J gene is TRBJ2-7, the V gene TRBV4-1; weak D call: TRBD1 (6 bases). Germline assignment: CDR1 MGHRA and CDR2 YSYEKL. Trimming removed 0 bases from V and 3 bases from J, with 9 bases in between. CDR3 length: 14 residues. The CDR3 sequence is CASSQELGGYEQYF. DNA of the CDR3: TGCGCCAGCAGCCAAGAGTTAGGGGGCTACGAGCAGTACTTC.

This chain uses TRBV4-1 with TRBJ2-7; tentatively, D is TRBD2 (6 bases). V dropped 0 bases and J dropped 6 bases, with 18 bases sitting between them. The CDR3 covers 16 residues. CDR1 is MGHRA and CDR2 is YSYEKL in the germline V gene. For the CDR3, the DNA is TGCGCCAGCAGCCAAGACCGGGACTCAGGGTGGAGCGAGCAGTACTTC. Protein product: CASSQDRDSGWSEQYF.

In this sample, this clonotype turned up many times. The chain recombines TRBV28 with TRBJ2-7; D may correspond to TRBD1 or TRBD2 (9 bases each). Germline assignment: CDR1 MDHEN and CDR2 SYDVKM. V dropped 6 bases and J dropped 2 bases, with 23 bases sitting between them. The CDR3 has 17 residues. The CDR3 reads CASSRGGGGQGPYEQYF. Written as DNA, the CDR3 is TGTGCCAGCAGCCGCGGGGGGGGGGGACAGGGTCCCTACGAGCAGTACTTC.

This clonotype was observed a handful of times. One end of the junction is discordant with germline, which a read error may explain. The genes are TRBV3-1 and TRBJ2-7; the D gene is possibly TRBD1 (6 bases). This CDR3 comprises 15 residues. Germline V gives CDR1 LGHDT, CDR2 YNNKEL (reference sequence). DNA of the CDR3: TGTGCCAACAGCCAAGCCGCGGGCCTCAGGGGAGAGCAGTACTTC. Translation: CANSQAAGLRGEQYF.

V and J are TRBV19 and TRBJ2-1; D may be TRBD1 or TRBD2 (6 bases each). CDR3 length equals 16 residues. Germline CDR1 is LNHDA and CDR2 is SQIVND (reference sequence). Trimming removed 3 bases from V and 1 base from J, with 13 bases in between. The CDR3 bases are TGTGCCAGTAGTATTATAGGGGGAGGATCCTACAATGAGCAGTTCTTC. This gives the protein CASSIIGGGSYNEQFF. The full variable domain, with the rest looked up from reference TRBV19 and TRBJ2-1, is DGGITQSPKYLFRKEGQNVTLSCEQNLNHDAMYWYRQDPGQGLRLIYYSQIVNDFQKGDIAEGYSVSREKKESFPLTVTSAQKNPTAFYLCASSIIGGGSYNEQFFGPGTRLTVL.

This clonotype has a count of ten or more. The V gene is TRBV3-1, the J gene TRBJ1-3; no clear D. Looked up from germline, CDR1 is LGHDT and CDR2 is YNNKEL (reference sequence). The CDR3 is made up of 15 amino acids. V lost 0 bases and J 12 bases, leaving 18 bases between the germline ends. The CDR3 bases are TGTGCCAGCAGCCAAGATTTAGTACACCTCACGGGCATATATTTT. Protein sequence: CASSQDLVHLTGIYF.

The chain uses TRBV11-1 and TRBJ1-2, with D hard to call. This CDR3 is 13 amino acids long. Germline V lookup: CDR1 SGHAT, CDR2 FQDESV (reference sequence). V was shortened by 5 bases and J by 3 bases, with 10 bases between the two germline ends. The CDR3: CASSRGFDYGYTF. As DNA, the CDR3 is TGTGCCAGCAGCCGAGGTTTTGACTATGGCTACACCTTC. Combining the CDR3 with reference TRBV11-1 and TRBJ1-2 gives the whole variable domain EAEVAQSPRYKITEKSQAVAFWCDPISGHATLYWYRQILGQGPELLVQFQDESVVDDSQLPKDRFSAERLKGVDSTLKIQPAELGDSAMYLCASSRGFDYGYTFGSGTRLTVV.

The V gene is TRBV4-2, the J gene TRBJ1-2; tentative D call: TRBD1 (5 bases). Germline values: CDR1 LGHNA, CDR2 YNFKEQ. The CDR3 has 15 residues. V shed 3 bases and J shed 0 bases, with 11 bases lying between them. CDR3 amino acids: CASSQTVRSNYGYTF. CDR3 DNA sequence: TGTGCCAGCAGCCAGACAGTCCGGTCTAACTATGGCTACACCTTC.

This clonotype was detected ten times or more. The genes are TRBV20-1 and TRBJ2-3; D is unclear. The V end was cut by 3 bases, the J end by 1 base, with 14 bases between. The CDR3 is 15 amino acids. Per the germline V gene, CDR1 is DFQATT and CDR2 is SNEGSKA (reference sequence). CDR3 bases: TGCAGTGCTAGGCCCCGGGCGGTACGCACAGATACGCAGTATTTT. It encodes CSARPRAVRTDTQYF.

This clonotype was seen a few times. V gene TRBV19 combines with J gene TRBJ2-1; 11 bases line up with TRBD2. V shed 0 bases and J 7 bases; nucleotides not matched to a gene: 5. CDR1 LNHDA and CDR2 SQIVND come from the germline V gene (reference sequence). This CDR3 region has 16 residues. The CDR3 region has the DNA TGTGCCAGTAGTATAGATACTAGCGGGAGTAAGAATGAGCAGTTCTTC. It translates to CASSIDTSGSKNEQFF. The complete variable domain, with remaining parts taken from reference TRBV19 and TRBJ2-1, reads DGGITQSPKYLFRKEGQNVTLSCEQNLNHDAMYWYRQDPGQGLRLIYYSQIVNDFQKGDIAEGYSVSREKKESFPLTVTSAQKNPTAFYLCASSIDTSGSKNEQFFGPGTRLTVL.

In this sample, this clonotype turned up many times. The rearrangement links TRBV12-3 or TRBV12-4 to TRBJ2-7; 8 bases agree with TRBD1. This CDR3 contains 14 residues. V lost 4 bases and J lost 5; bases outside the gene matches: 7. The CDR3 DNA reads as TGTGCCAGCAGTTCCAGACAGGGGAGTGACGAGCAGTACTTC. Translation gives CASSSRQGSDEQYF.

In the case of this clonotype: This is likely a read error, given that the CDR3 carries no conserved phenylalanine or tryptophan at its end. V and J are TRBV5-8 and TRBJ1-5; D gene unclear. The CDR3 contains 16 residues. V was shortened by 1 base and J by 7 bases, with 18 bases between the two germline ends. Germline V gene sequence: CDR1 SGHTS, CDR2 YDEGEE. The CDR3 is CASSLKIRTAFQPQHL. CDR3 DNA: TGTGCCAGCAGCTTGAAAATCCGGACGGCTTTCCAGCCCCAGCATCTT.

This clonotype was seen only a few times. This chain links TRBV9 with TRBJ2-7, with 9 bases aligning to TRBD1. The CDR3 loop spans 14 amino acids. In germline, CDR1 is SGDLS, CDR2 YYNGEE. The junction had 7 bases not matched to a gene; V was cut back by 3 bases and J by 6 bases. In DNA form, the CDR3 reads TGTGCCAGCAGCGCGGGGGACAGGGTGGGCGAGCAGTACTTC. It yields the protein CASSAGDRVGEQYF.

The chain uses TRBV4-2 and TRBJ2-7, with TRBD2 matching 8 bases. The CDR3 sequence is 15 residues long. Germline trimming cut 3 bases from V and 6 bases from J; bases unmatched to any gene: 10. The germline V gene has CDR1 LGHNA and CDR2 YNFKEQ. The chain's CDR3 is CASSQLGGLVPEQYF. Written as DNA, the CDR3 is TGTGCCAGCAGCCAGCTAGGGGGACTAGTCCCCGAGCAGTACTTC.

The chain has TRBV6-5 and TRBJ2-7; tentative D call: TRBD2 (5 bases). The V end lost 2 bases, the J end lost 1 base, and 15 bases lay between the germline ends. Germline V CDR1 and CDR2: MNHEY, SVGAGI. This CDR3 contains 16 residues. As DNA, the CDR3 is TGTGCCAGCAGTTACGGACGGGGATGGACTTCCTACGAGCAGTACTTC. This translates into CASSYGRGWTSYEQYF.

Ten or more counts support this clonotype. V and J are TRBV5-1 and TRBJ1-1; TRBD1 aligns across 7 bases. Germline V gene data show CDR1 as SGHRS and CDR2 as YFSETQ. J was trimmed by 0 bases and V by 0 bases; bases with no gene match: 2. The CDR3 sequence is 15 residues long. CDR3 nucleotides: TGCGCCAGCAGCTTGGGACAGGGTATGAACACTGAAGCTTTCTTT. This sequence encodes CASSLGQGMNTEAFF.

This clonotype occurred many times. The chain has TRBV5-5 and TRBJ2-5, with a tentative D call TRBD1 (6 bases). CDR3 size: 15 residues. V lost 3 bases and J 2 bases, leaving 14 bases between the germline ends. The germline V gene has CDR1 SGHKS and CDR2 YYEKEE (reference sequence). The CDR3 region is CASSYRIGQQETQYF. DNA for the CDR3: TGTGCCAGCAGCTACCGGATTGGACAGCAAGAGACCCAGTACTTC.

The sample holds many counts of this clonotype. The chain employs TRBV5-1 and TRBJ2-5; D not certain. Germline CDR1 reads SGHRS; CDR2 reads YFSETQ. The germline V and J ends were trimmed by 4 bases and 1 base, with 8 bases remaining between them. The CDR3 covers 13 residues. CDR3 in amino acids: CASSLVPQETQYF. Written as DNA, the CDR3 is TGCGCCAGCAGCCTAGTCCCCCAAGAGACCCAGTACTTC.

The V and J genes are TRBV5-4 and TRBJ1-1; weak D call: TRBD1 (6 bases). Germline CDR1 SGHNT, CDR2 YYREEE (reference sequence). The ends were cut back, 6 bases at V and 2 bases at J, with 14 bases in the middle. The CDR3 length is 14 residues. The CDR3 protein is CASNLGTTNTEAFF. CDR3 DNA: TGTGCCAGCAACCTCGGGACAACTAACACTGAAGCTTTCTTT.